This passage covers 3 T cell receptor beta chains from one sample sequenced in a study of T cells in Graves' hyperthyroidism and ophthalmopathy (dated by TCRdb to between 2017 and 2020). Library creation used multiplex PCR. TCRdb shows the sequencer as Illumina HiSeq 2000. TCR beta CDR3 regions were amplified from RNA transcripts. A first-round RT-PCR of the TCR CDR3 used the HTBI primer set with the Qiagen OneStep RT-PCR kit. TCRdb passed the public sequencing reads through fastp at Q25 and MiXCR, retaining productive beta sequences. Every distinct CDR3 protein forms one entry, paired with its most common genes and DNA. Present in this sample are 640,000 or so distinct CDR3 sequences, 14% of which were seen just once. The ten largest clones represent 6.5% to 9% of the sample. The material sequenced was blood. These receptors came from a woman younger than 30 with Graves' ophthalmopathy.

This clonotype was counted many times. The V gene is TRBV7-6, the J gene TRBJ2-3; 15 nucleotides line up with TRBD2. V was pared by 5 bases and J by 4 bases, with 4 bases of the junction left unmatched. The CDR3 length is 16 residues. In germline, CDR1 is SGHVS, CDR2 FNYEAQ. CDR3 bases: TGTGCCAGCAGCCCCGGACTAGCGGGAGGGGCAGATACGCAGTATTTT. Protein product: CASSPGLAGGADTQYF.

CDR3 DNA sequence: TGCGCCAGCAGCCAGAGCTGGGGTAGCGGGTTCTCCTACGAGCAGTACTTC. It codes for CASSQSWGSGFSYEQYF. V gene TRBV4-1 combines with J gene TRBJ2-7; 7 bases line up with TRBD2. Germline values: CDR1 MGHRA, CDR2 YSYEKL. The CDR3 extends over 17 amino acids. V lost 3 bases and J lost 0; bases outside the gene matches: 11.

This clonotype was counted many times. The genes are TRBV6-1 and TRBJ2-1, with 11 nucleotides matching TRBD1. The CDR3 is made up of 14 amino acids. The germline V gene has CDR1 MNHNS and CDR2 SASEGT. The trim removed 5 bases at V and 10 bases at J, leaving 7 bases unmatched. The CDR3 DNA reads TGTGCCAGCAGTAAGAGGACAGGGGGCGTGGAGCAGTTCTTC. This translates into CASSKRTGGVEQFF.